The present T cell receptor beta chain was sequenced within a study of T-cell memory formation after mild COVID-19. TCRdb re-called the 5' RACE reads through MiXCR, storing one row per CDR3 protein. In the table there are about 13,000 distinct CDR3 sequences, 12% of which are singletons. Per the germline V gene, CDR1 is LGHDT and CDR2 is YNNKEL (reference sequence). The CDR3 length is 16 residues. J was trimmed by 2 bases and V by 4 bases; bases with no gene match: 7. This clonotype was observed at least ten times. This receptor was identified in an adult woman who had mild COVID-19 (a few samples of this study predate the infection). Cell type and time point are not known. The rearrangement links TRBV3-1 to TRBJ2-2; 7 positions match TRBD1. Specimen: PBMCs or a T cell subset sorted from them (not recorded which). CDR3 bases: TGTGCCAGCAGCCTCCGACAGGGATATAACACCGGGGAGCTGTTTTTT. Its translation is CASSLRQGYNTGELFF.